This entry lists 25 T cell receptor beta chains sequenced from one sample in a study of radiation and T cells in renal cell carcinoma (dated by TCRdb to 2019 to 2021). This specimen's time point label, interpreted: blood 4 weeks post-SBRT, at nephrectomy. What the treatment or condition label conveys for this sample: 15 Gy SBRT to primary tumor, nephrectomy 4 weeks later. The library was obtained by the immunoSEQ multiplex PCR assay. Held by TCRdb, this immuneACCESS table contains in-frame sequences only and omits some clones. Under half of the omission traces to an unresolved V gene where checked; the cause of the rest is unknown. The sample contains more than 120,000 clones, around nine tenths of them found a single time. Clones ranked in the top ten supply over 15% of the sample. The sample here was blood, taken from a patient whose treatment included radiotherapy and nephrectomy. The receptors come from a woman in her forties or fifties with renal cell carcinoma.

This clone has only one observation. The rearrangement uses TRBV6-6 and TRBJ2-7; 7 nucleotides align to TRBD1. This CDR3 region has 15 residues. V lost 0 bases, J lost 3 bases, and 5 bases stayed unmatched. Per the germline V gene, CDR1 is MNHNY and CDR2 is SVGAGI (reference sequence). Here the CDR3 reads CASSYSTYRGYEQYF. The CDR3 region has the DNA TGTGCCAGCAGTTACTCGACTTACAGGGGCTACGAGCAGTACTTC.

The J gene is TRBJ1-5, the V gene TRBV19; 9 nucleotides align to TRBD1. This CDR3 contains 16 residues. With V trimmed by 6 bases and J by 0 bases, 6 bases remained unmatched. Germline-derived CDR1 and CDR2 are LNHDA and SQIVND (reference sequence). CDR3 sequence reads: CASRGTGYYSNQPQHF. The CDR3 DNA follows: TGTGCCAGTAGGGGGACAGGGTATTATAGCAATCAGCCCCAGCATTTT.

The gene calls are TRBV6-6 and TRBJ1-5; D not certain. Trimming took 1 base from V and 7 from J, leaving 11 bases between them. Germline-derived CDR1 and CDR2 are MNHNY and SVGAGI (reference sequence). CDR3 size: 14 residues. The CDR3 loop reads CASSYLGGDQPQHF. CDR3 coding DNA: TGTGCCAGCAGTTACTTGGGCGGAGACCAGCCCCAGCATTTT.

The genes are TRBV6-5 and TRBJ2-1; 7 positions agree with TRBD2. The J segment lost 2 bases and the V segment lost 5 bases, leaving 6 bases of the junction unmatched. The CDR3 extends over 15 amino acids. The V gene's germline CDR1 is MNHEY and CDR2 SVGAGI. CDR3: CASSPGLTPYNEQFF. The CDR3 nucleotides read TGTGCCAGCAGTCCGGGACTAACGCCCTACAATGAGCAGTTCTTC.

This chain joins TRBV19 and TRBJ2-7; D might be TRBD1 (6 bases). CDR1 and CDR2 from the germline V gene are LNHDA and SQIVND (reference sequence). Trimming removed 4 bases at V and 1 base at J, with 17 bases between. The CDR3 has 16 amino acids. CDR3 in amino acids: CASSKYLSDSSYEQYF. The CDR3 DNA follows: TGTGCCAGTAGTAAGTACCTGTCGGACAGTTCCTACGAGCAGTACTTC. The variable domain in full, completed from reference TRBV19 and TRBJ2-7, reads DGGITQSPKYLFRKEGQNVTLSCEQNLNHDAMYWYRQDPGQGLRLIYYSQIVNDFQKGDIAEGYSVSREKKESFPLTVTSAQKNPTAFYLCASSKYLSDSSYEQYFGPGTRLTVT.

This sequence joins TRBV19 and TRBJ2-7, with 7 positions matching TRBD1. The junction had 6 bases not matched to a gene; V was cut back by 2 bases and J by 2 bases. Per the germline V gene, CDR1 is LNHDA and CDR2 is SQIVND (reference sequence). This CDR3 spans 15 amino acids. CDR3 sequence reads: CASSIFGTVPYEQYF. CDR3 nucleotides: TGTGCCAGTAGTATATTCGGGACAGTTCCCTACGAGCAGTACTTC.

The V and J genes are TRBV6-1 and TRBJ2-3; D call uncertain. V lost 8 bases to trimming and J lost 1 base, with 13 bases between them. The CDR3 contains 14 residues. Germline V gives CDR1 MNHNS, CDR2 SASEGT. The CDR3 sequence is CASGFDGGTDTQYF. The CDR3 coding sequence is TGTGCCAGCGGGTTTGACGGTGGCACAGATACGCAGTATTTT.

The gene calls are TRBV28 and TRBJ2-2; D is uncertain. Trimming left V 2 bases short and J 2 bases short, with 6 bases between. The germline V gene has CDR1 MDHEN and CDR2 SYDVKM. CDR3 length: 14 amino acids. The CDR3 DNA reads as TGTGCCAGCAGTTTAGGGCTTAACACCGGGGAGCTGTTTTTT. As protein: CASSLGLNTGELFF.

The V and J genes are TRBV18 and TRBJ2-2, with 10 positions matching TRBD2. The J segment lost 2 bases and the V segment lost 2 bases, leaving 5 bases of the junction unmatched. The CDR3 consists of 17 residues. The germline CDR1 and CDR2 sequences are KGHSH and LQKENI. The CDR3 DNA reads TGTGCCAGCTCACCATGGCTAGCGGGAGCAAACACCGGGGAGCTGTTTTTT. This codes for CASSPWLAGANTGELFF.

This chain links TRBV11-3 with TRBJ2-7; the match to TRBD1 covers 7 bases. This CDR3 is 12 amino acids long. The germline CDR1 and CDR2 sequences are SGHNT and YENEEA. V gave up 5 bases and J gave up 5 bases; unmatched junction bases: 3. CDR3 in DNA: TGTGCCAGCAGCCCCACAGGGGACGAGCAGTACTTC. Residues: CASSPTGDEQYF.

The CDR3 coding sequence is TGTGCCAGCAGCCCGACAGGGGCCAGGGAGCAGTACTTC. This codes for CASSPTGAREQYF. The gene calls are TRBV6-6 and TRBJ2-7; 8 nucleotides line up with TRBD1. Losses at the gene ends were 6 bases for V and 7 bases for J; bases not matched to a gene: 8. CDR1 MNHNY and CDR2 SVGAGI come from the germline V gene (reference sequence). The CDR3 covers 13 residues.

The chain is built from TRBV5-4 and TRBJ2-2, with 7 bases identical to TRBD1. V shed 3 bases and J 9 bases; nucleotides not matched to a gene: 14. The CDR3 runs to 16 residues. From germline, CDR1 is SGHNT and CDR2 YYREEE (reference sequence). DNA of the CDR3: TGTGCCAGCAGCTCCAATGCAGGGGACAGTCGGAGGGAGCTGTTTTTT. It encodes CASSSNAGDSRRELFF.

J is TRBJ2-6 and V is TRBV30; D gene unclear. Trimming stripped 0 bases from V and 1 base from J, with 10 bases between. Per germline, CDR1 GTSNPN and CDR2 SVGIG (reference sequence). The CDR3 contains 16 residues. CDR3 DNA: TGTGCCTGGAGTGTACCTGGGCCATCTGGGGCCAACGTCCTGACTTTC. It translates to CAWSVPGPSGANVLTF.

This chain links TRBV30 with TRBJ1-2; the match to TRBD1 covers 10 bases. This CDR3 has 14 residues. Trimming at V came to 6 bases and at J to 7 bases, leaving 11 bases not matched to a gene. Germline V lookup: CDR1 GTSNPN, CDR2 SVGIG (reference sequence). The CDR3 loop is CACSPGQGWGGYTF. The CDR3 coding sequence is TGTGCCTGTTCGCCGGGACAGGGGTGGGGTGGCTACACCTTC.

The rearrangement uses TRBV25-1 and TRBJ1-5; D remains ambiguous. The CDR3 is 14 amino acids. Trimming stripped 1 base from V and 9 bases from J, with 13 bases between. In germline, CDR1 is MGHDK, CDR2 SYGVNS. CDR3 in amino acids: CASSEFGGSRPQHF. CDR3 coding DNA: TGTGCCAGCAGTGAATTCGGCGGTTCTCGGCCCCAGCATTTT.

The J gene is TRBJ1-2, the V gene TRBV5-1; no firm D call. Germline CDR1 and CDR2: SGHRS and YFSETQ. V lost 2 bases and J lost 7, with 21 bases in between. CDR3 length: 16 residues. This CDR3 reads CASSLGRREDLRGYTF. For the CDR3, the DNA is TGCGCCAGCAGCTTAGGCCGGAGGGAGGATCTTCGTGGCTACACCTTC.

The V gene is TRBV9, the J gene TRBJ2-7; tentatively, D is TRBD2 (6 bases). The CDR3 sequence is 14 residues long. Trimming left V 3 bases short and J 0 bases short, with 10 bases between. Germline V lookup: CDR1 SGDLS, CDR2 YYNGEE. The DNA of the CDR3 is TGTGCCAGCAGCGGGAGGGGAAACTCCTACGAGCAGTACTTC. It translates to CASSGRGNSYEQYF.

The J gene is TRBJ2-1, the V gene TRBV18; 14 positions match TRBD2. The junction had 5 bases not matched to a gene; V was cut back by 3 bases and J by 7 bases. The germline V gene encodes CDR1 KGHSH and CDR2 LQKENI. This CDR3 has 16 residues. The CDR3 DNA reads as TGTGCCAGCTCACCTGCCGGGACTAGCGGGAGTAATGAGCAGTTCTTC. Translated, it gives CASSPAGTSGSNEQFF.

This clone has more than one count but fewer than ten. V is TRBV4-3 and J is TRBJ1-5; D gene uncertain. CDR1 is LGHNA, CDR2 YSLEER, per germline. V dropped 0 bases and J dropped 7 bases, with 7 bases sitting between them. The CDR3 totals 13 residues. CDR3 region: CASSQDLWQPQHF. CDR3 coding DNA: TGCGCCAGCAGCCAAGATTTGTGGCAGCCCCAGCATTTT.

The CDR3 sequence is CASSQDRAYRYGYTF. CDR3 coding DNA: TGCGCCAGCAGCCAAGACAGGGCGTATCGCTATGGCTACACCTTC. The rearrangement uses TRBV4-3 and TRBJ1-2, with D tentatively TRBD1 (5 bases). V lost 0 bases and J 4 bases, leaving 12 bases between the germline ends. CDR3 length: 15 residues. The germline V gene encodes CDR1 LGHNA and CDR2 YSLEER.

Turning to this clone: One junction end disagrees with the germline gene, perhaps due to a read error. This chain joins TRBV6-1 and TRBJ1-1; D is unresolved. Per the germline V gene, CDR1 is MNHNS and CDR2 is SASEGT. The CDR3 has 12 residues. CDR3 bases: TGTGCCATCAGTGGTCCGGGCTCTGAAGCTTTCTTT. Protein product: CAISGPGSEAFF.

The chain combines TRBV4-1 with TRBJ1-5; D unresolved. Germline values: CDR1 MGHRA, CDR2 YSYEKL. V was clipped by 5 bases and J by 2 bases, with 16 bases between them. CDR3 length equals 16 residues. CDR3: CASSYSDPLGNQPQHF. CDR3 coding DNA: TGCGCCAGCAGCTATTCAGACCCCCTTGGCAATCAGCCCCAGCATTTT.

The CDR3 spells CASTAVGAGANVLTF. DNA for the CDR3: TGTGCCAGCACCGCGGTAGGGGCTGGGGCCAACGTCCTGACTTTC. The V gene is TRBV6-1, the J gene TRBJ2-6; TRBD1 is a possible D gene (5 bases). CDR3 length: 15 residues. CDR1 is MNHNS, CDR2 SASEGT, per germline. V lost 7 bases and J lost 2, with 12 bases in between.

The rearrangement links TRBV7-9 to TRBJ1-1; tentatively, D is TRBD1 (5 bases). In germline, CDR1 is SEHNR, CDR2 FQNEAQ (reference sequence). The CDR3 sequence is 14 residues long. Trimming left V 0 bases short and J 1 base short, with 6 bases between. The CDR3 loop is CASSLAGENTEAFF. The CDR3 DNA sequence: TGTGCCAGCAGCTTAGCGGGGGAGAACACTGAAGCTTTCTTT.

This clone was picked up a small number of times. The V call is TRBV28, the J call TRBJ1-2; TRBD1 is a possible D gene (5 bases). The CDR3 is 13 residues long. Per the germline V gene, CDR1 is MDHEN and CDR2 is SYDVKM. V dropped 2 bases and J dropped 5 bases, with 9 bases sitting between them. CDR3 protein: CASSLRRVYGYTF. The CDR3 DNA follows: TGTGCCAGCAGTTTACGCAGGGTGTATGGCTACACCTTC.